This paragraph covers one TCR beta chain sequence. These data belong to a study of T-cell memory formation after mild COVID-19. In germline, CDR1 is DFQATT, CDR2 SNEGSKA (reference sequence). The CDR3 runs 12 residues. Deletions cut 5 bases from V and 4 bases from J, with 9 bases between. TCRdb recomputed calls from the 5' RACE reads with MiXCR, one row per CDR3 protein. The sample records around 370,000 distinct CDR3 sequences, around 21% being singletons. This chain uses TRBV20-1 with TRBJ1-5, with a possible D match to TRBD1 (5 bases). The clonotype originates from an adult woman who had mild COVID-19 (a few samples of this study predate the infection). Cell type and time point are not known. The sample consisted of PBMCs or a T cell subset sorted from them (not recorded which). CDR3 in DNA: TGCAGTGCTGGGACGGGGAATCAGCCCCAGCATTTT. This encodes CSAGTGNQPQHF.